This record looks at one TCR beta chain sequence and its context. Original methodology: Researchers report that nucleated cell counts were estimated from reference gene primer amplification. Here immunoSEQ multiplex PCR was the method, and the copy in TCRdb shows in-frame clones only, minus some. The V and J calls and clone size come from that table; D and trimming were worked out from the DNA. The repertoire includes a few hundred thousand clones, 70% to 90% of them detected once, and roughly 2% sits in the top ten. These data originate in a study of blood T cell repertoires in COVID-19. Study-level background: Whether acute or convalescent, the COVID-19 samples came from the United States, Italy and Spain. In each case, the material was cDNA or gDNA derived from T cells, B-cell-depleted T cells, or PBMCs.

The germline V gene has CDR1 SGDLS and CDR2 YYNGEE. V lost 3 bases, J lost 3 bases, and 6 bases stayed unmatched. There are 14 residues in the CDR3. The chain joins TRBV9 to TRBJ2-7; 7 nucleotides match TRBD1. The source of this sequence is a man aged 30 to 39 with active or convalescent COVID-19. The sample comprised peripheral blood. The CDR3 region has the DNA TGTGCCAGCAGCGCGAACACAGGGGACTACGAGCAGTACTTC. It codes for CASSANTGDYEQYF.